The rows below give T cell receptor beta chains drawn from one sample of a study of shared clonotypes between healthy human individuals. TCRdb's copy holds only in-frame clones and misses some; the assay was immunoSEQ multiplex PCR. The data contain 950,000 to 1,300,000 clones, about 70% of them singletons. The specimen was memory CD4+ T cells sorted from blood. These receptor sequences come from a man in his late teens or twenties in good health. CDR3s include the opening cysteine and the closing phenylalanine or tryptophan. Fields, in order: clone size, V gene, D gene, J gene, CDR3 DNA, CDR3 protein. The D gene is left open where the match is weak. Only part of the rows carry a size: once, few, many, or a class if the clone is expanded.

clone_size: .
v_call: TRBV10-3
d_call: .
j_call: TRBJ1-2
cdr3_nt: TGTGCCAACGGCGTCAACTATGGCTACACCTTC
cdr3_aa: CANGVNYGYTF

clone_size: few
v_call: TRBV4-1
d_call: .
j_call: TRBJ1-2
cdr3_nt: TGCGCCAGCAGCCAATCGTCTTATCCTAACTATGGCTACACCTTC
cdr3_aa: CASSQSSYPNYGYTF

clone_size: .
v_call: TRBV5-1
d_call: TRBD2
j_call: TRBJ2-3
cdr3_nt: TGCGCCAGCAGCTTGGGTGCCGGAGCGGGGAGCACAGATACGCAGTATTTT
cdr3_aa: CASSLGAGAGSTDTQYF

clone_size: .
v_call: TRBV7-9
d_call: .
j_call: TRBJ2-1
cdr3_nt: TGTGCCAGCAGCTTAGGTACAGCCCCGTTTATCAATGAGCAGTTCTTC
cdr3_aa: CASSLGTAPFINEQFF

clone_size: few
v_call: TRBV11-2
d_call: TRBD2
j_call: TRBJ2-7
cdr3_nt: TGTGCCAGCAGCTCCCTAGCGGGAGCAAGCTTC
cdr3_aa: CASSSLAGASF

clone_size: .
v_call: TRBV18
d_call: .
j_call: TRBJ2-5
cdr3_nt: TGTGCCAGCTCACCACCGGCAGAGACCCAGTACTTC
cdr3_aa: CASSPPAETQYF

clone_size: .
v_call: TRBV27
d_call: TRBD1
j_call: TRBJ1-2
cdr3_nt: TGTGCCAGCAGTCCGGGACAGGGATTTCCGCTTGGCTACACCTTC
cdr3_aa: CASSPGQGFPLGYTF

clone_size: .
v_call: TRBV2
d_call: .
j_call: TRBJ2-5
cdr3_nt: TGTGCCAGCCGTCTTTCGAGCGGTGAGCAGTACTTC
cdr3_aa: CASRLSSGEQYF

clone_size: .
v_call: TRBV18
d_call: .
j_call: TRBJ1-1
cdr3_nt: TGTGCCAGCTCACCACGGAAACAGGGAGGGAACACTGAAGCTTTCTTT
cdr3_aa: CASSPRKQGGNTEAFF

clone_size: .
v_call: TRBV2
d_call: .
j_call: TRBJ1-5
cdr3_nt: TGTGCCAGCACAGGCAGGGGATCCCCCAATCAGCCCCAGCATTTT
cdr3_aa: CASTGRGSPNQPQHF

clone_size: .
v_call: TRBV18
d_call: TRBD1
j_call: TRBJ1-1
cdr3_nt: TGTGCCAGCTCACAAAGACAGGGGGAAGGCACTGAAGCTTTCTTT
cdr3_aa: CASSQRQGEGTEAFF

clone_size: few
v_call: TRBV30
d_call: .
j_call: TRBJ2-2
cdr3_nt: TGTGCCTGGAGCGCCAGGGGAACCGGGGAGCTGTTTTTT
cdr3_aa: CAWSARGTGELFF

clone_size: .
v_call: TRBV10-3
d_call: .
j_call: TRBJ2-3
cdr3_nt: TGTGCCATCAGTGAGTCGGTAAGCACAGATACGCAGTATTTT
cdr3_aa: CAISESVSTDTQYF

clone_size: .
v_call: TRBV5-1
d_call: .
j_call: TRBJ1-5
cdr3_nt: TGCGCCAGCAGCCCAGGGCATAGCAATCAGCCCCAGCATTTT
cdr3_aa: CASSPGHSNQPQHF

clone_size: few
v_call: TRBV29-1
d_call: TRBD1
j_call: TRBJ1-1
cdr3_nt: TGCAGCGTTGACGCGCAGGGGGCTAGGGACACTGAAGCTTTCTTT
cdr3_aa: CSVDAQGARDTEAFF

clone_size: few
v_call: TRBV18
d_call: .
j_call: TRBJ2-7
cdr3_nt: TGTGCCAGCTCACCATATCCGGGACAACAATCCTACGAGCAGTACTTC
cdr3_aa: CASSPYPGQQSYEQYF

clone_size: .
v_call: TRBV10-1
d_call: .
j_call: TRBJ2-3
cdr3_nt: TGCGCCAGCAGTGACGGGGCTACAGATACGCAGTATTTT
cdr3_aa: CASSDGATDTQYF

clone_size: .
v_call: TRBV11-2
d_call: .
j_call: TRBJ2-5
cdr3_nt: TGTGCCAGCAGCTTCGGCGGGACCCAGTACTTC
cdr3_aa: CASSFGGTQYF

clone_size: .
v_call: TRBV5-1
d_call: .
j_call: TRBJ2-2
cdr3_nt: TGCGCCAGCAGCGACGGCGGTCCCATCACCGGGGAGCTGTTTTTT
cdr3_aa: CASSDGGPITGELFF

clone_size: .
v_call: TRBV11-3
d_call: .
j_call: TRBJ2-3
cdr3_nt: TGTGCCAGCAGCTTATCCCGCGGGGGCGGCACAGATACGCAGTATTTT
cdr3_aa: CASSLSRGGGTDTQYF

clone_size: .
v_call: TRBV5-1
d_call: .
j_call: TRBJ2-7
cdr3_nt: TGCGCCAGCAGCTTGGAGCTTATCCACGAGCAGTACTTC
cdr3_aa: CASSLELIHEQYF

clone_size: .
v_call: TRBV2
d_call: .
j_call: TRBJ1-5
cdr3_nt: TGTGCCAGCAGCGCAGGGACTCAGGGCAATCAGCCCCAGCATTTT
cdr3_aa: CASSAGTQGNQPQHF

clone_size: .
v_call: TRBV18
d_call: .
j_call: TRBJ1-3
cdr3_nt: TGTGCCAGCTCACCCGGGACCCCCGAAACTGGAAACACCATATATTTT
cdr3_aa: CASSPGTPETGNTIYF

clone_size: .
v_call: TRBV10-3
d_call: TRBD1
j_call: TRBJ1-1
cdr3_nt: TGTGCCATCAGTAGAGGGGGCGCGACTGAAGCTTTCTTT
cdr3_aa: CAISRGGATEAFF

clone_size: few
v_call: TRBV4-1
d_call: .
j_call: TRBJ1-4
cdr3_nt: TGCGCCAGCAGCCAAGGCGCCTTAGTAAGACCTAATGAAAAACTGTTTTTT
cdr3_aa: CASSQGALVRPNEKLFF

clone_size: once
v_call: TRBV5-4
d_call: .
j_call: TRBJ2-7
cdr3_nt: TGTGCCAGCATCCCCGACGGGGGAACGGGCGAGGAGCAGTACTTC
cdr3_aa: CASIPDGGTGEEQYF

clone_size: .
v_call: TRBV7-9
d_call: .
j_call: TRBJ2-7
cdr3_nt: TGTGCCAGCAGCCCAGGTGGTCTCTACGAGCAGTACTTC
cdr3_aa: CASSPGGLYEQYF

clone_size: .
v_call: TRBV20-1
d_call: .
j_call: TRBJ1-2
cdr3_nt: TGCAGTGCTAAGGGGGTGGATGGCTACACCTTC
cdr3_aa: CSAKGVDGYTF

clone_size: .
v_call: TRBV30
d_call: .
j_call: TRBJ1-5
cdr3_nt: TGTGCCTGGAGTAGGCTGCCCATGGATAGCAATCAGCCCCAGCATTTT
cdr3_aa: CAWSRLPMDSNQPQHF

clone_size: once
v_call: TRBV18
d_call: .
j_call: TRBJ1-4
cdr3_nt: TGTGCCAGCTCACCACGGGACACTAATGAAAAACTGTTTTTT
cdr3_aa: CASSPRDTNEKLFF

clone_size: .
v_call: TRBV5-1
d_call: TRBD2
j_call: TRBJ2-7
cdr3_nt: TGCGCCAGCAGCTTGGAGCGGGGTTTCTACGAGCAGTACTTC
cdr3_aa: CASSLERGFYEQYF

clone_size: .
v_call: TRBV29-1
d_call: .
j_call: TRBJ2-5
cdr3_nt: TGCAGCGCACTACTAGAAGACGAGACCCAGTACTTC
cdr3_aa: CSALLEDETQYF

clone_size: .
v_call: TRBV30
d_call: TRBD1
j_call: TRBJ1-4
cdr3_nt: TGTGCCTGGAGTGTGGGCAGGGGGCTAGGAGAAAAACTGTTTTTT
cdr3_aa: CAWSVGRGLGEKLFF

clone_size: few
v_call: TRBV5-1
d_call: .
j_call: TRBJ2-5
cdr3_nt: TGCGCCAGCAGCTTGGAGGTAGGCCCCTACTCAGAGACCCAGTACTTC
cdr3_aa: CASSLEVGPYSETQYF

clone_size: .
v_call: TRBV19
d_call: .
j_call: TRBJ1-3
cdr3_nt: TGTGCCAGTACGCCCCCGGACTTAAAAGGAAACACCATATATTTT
cdr3_aa: CASTPPDLKGNTIYF

clone_size: .
v_call: TRBV30
d_call: .
j_call: TRBJ2-7
cdr3_nt: TGTGCCTGGGACCAGAGCAGCTACGAGCAGTACTTC
cdr3_aa: CAWDQSSYEQYF

clone_size: .
v_call: TRBV5-1
d_call: .
j_call: TRBJ2-3
cdr3_nt: TGCGCCAGCAAGTATAATGGGGCAGATACGCAGTATTTT
cdr3_aa: CASKYNGADTQYF

clone_size: .
v_call: TRBV7-6
d_call: TRBD1
j_call: TRBJ2-5
cdr3_nt: TGTGCCAGCAGCCCCCAGGGACAGGTCAGCGAGACCCAGTACTTC
cdr3_aa: CASSPQGQVSETQYF

clone_size: .
v_call: TRBV5-1
d_call: .
j_call: TRBJ2-7
cdr3_nt: TGCGCCAGCAGGGCGGCAGGGGCCCCTCTGAGGGCGGGGGCCTACGAGCAGTACTTC
cdr3_aa: CASRAAGAPLRAGAYEQYF

clone_size: .
v_call: TRBV28
d_call: .
j_call: TRBJ1-5
cdr3_nt: TGTGCCAGCAGACCCCCCAGGGTTAGCAATCAGCCCCAGCATTTT
cdr3_aa: CASRPPRVSNQPQHF

clone_size: .
v_call: TRBV4-1
d_call: .
j_call: TRBJ1-4
cdr3_nt: TGCGCCAGCAGCCAAGTGAGTGAAAAACTGTTTTTT
cdr3_aa: CASSQVSEKLFF

clone_size: .
v_call: TRBV19
d_call: TRBD1
j_call: TRBJ2-1
cdr3_nt: TGTGCCAGTAGTACACGACAGGGGGCTGGTGTGCAGTTCTTC
cdr3_aa: CASSTRQGAGVQFF

clone_size: .
v_call: TRBV5-5
d_call: .
j_call: TRBJ1-2
cdr3_nt: TGTGCCAGCACCCTGGACACAGCTAACTATGGCTACACCTTC
cdr3_aa: CASTLDTANYGYTF

clone_size: .
v_call: TRBV4-1
d_call: TRBD1
j_call: TRBJ2-4
cdr3_nt: TGCGCCAGCAGCCGATCCGGACAGGGGATGGGAAACATTCAGTACTTC
cdr3_aa: CASSRSGQGMGNIQYF

clone_size: .
v_call: TRBV6-1
d_call: .
j_call: TRBJ1-1
cdr3_nt: TGTGCCAGCAGGAAGGGGGAAGTAGGGGGTGAAGCTTTCTTT
cdr3_aa: CASRKGEVGGEAFF

clone_size: .
v_call: TRBV28
d_call: .
j_call: TRBJ1-4
cdr3_nt: TGTGCCAGCACCCCGGCAGGGAGTAATGAAAAACTGTTTTTT
cdr3_aa: CASTPAGSNEKLFF

clone_size: .
v_call: TRBV5-1
d_call: TRBD1
j_call: TRBJ1-3
cdr3_nt: TGCGCCAGCAGCTTGGAAGGGGGCGGTATCACCATATATTTT
cdr3_aa: CASSLEGGGITIYF

clone_size: .
v_call: TRBV6-4
d_call: .
j_call: TRBJ2-3
cdr3_nt: TGTGCCAGCAGTGTATCGGAAGGGCGAGATACGCAGTATTTT
cdr3_aa: CASSVSEGRDTQYF

clone_size: .
v_call: TRBV27
d_call: TRBD2
j_call: TRBJ2-7
cdr3_nt: TGTGCCAGCAGTGATCAGCGGGGGGCTTTCTACGAGCAGTACTTC
cdr3_aa: CASSDQRGAFYEQYF

clone_size: .
v_call: TRBV28
d_call: .
j_call: TRBJ1-2
cdr3_nt: TGTGCCAGCAGTTTGAGGGTTAACTATGGCTACACCTTC
cdr3_aa: CASSLRVNYGYTF

clone_size: .
v_call: TRBV5-6
d_call: TRBD1
j_call: TRBJ1-1
cdr3_nt: TGTGCCAGCAGCTTGAAGGACAGGGGAGCAAACACTGAAGCTTTCTTT
cdr3_aa: CASSLKDRGANTEAFF

clone_size: .
v_call: TRBV19
d_call: .
j_call: TRBJ2-1
cdr3_nt: TGTGCCAGTAAAATAGACCCTAGCTCCTACAATGAGCAGTTCTTC
cdr3_aa: CASKIDPSSYNEQFF

clone_size: .
v_call: TRBV7-9
d_call: .
j_call: TRBJ2-4
cdr3_nt: TGTGCCAGCAGCCTAGGGACAGCCAAAAACATTCAGTACTTC
cdr3_aa: CASSLGTAKNIQYF

clone_size: .
v_call: TRBV6-5
d_call: .
j_call: TRBJ1-1
cdr3_nt: TGTGCCAGCAGTTACGGTCTGGCAGGGGTCACTGAAGCTTTCTTT
cdr3_aa: CASSYGLAGVTEAFF

clone_size: few
v_call: TRBV6-6
d_call: .
j_call: TRBJ1-1
cdr3_nt: TGTGCCGTATCCAGGTTGTCCTCCGACGAAGCTTTCTTT
cdr3_aa: CAVSRLSSDEAFF